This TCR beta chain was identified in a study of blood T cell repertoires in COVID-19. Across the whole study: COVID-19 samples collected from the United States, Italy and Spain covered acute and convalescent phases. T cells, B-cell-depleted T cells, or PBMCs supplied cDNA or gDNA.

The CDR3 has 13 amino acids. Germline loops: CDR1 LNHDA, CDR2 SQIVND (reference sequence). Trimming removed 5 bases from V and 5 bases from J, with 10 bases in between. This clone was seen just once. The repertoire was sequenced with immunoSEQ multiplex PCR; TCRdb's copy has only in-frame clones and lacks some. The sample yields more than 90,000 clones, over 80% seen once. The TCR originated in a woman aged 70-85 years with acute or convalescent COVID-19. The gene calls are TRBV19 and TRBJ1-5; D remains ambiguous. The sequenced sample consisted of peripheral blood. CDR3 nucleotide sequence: TGTGCCAGTAGTCTCTCCCCCGATCAGCCCCAGCATTTT. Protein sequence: CASSLSPDQPQHF. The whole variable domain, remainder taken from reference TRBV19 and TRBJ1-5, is DGGITQSPKYLFRKEGQNVTLSCEQNLNHDAMYWYRQDPGQGLRLIYYSQIVNDFQKGDIAEGYSVSREKKESFPLTVTSAQKNPTAFYLCASSLSPDQPQHFGDGTRLSIL.